This T cell receptor beta chain was identified in a study of T cell changes during pregnancy in multiple sclerosis. CDR3 size: 15 residues. Germline CDR1 is SGHRS and CDR2 is YFSETQ. The junction had 7 bases not matched to a gene; V was cut back by 4 bases and J by 7 bases. Method: immunoSEQ multiplex PCR; TCRdb's copy keeps in-frame clones and lacks some. Found here are about 77,000 clones, about 91% of them singletons; the top ten hold approximately 2%. In this sample, this clone turned up once. The V call is TRBV5-1, the J call TRBJ2-1; 11 positions match TRBD1. The source of this sequence is a female donor with multiple sclerosis, enrolled in a pregnancy study. Here the sequenced sample was peripheral blood, taken before pregnancy. This CDR3 reads CASSPTGQGANEQFF. CDR3 DNA sequence: TGCGCCAGCAGCCCGACAGGACAGGGGGCGAATGAGCAGTTCTTC.